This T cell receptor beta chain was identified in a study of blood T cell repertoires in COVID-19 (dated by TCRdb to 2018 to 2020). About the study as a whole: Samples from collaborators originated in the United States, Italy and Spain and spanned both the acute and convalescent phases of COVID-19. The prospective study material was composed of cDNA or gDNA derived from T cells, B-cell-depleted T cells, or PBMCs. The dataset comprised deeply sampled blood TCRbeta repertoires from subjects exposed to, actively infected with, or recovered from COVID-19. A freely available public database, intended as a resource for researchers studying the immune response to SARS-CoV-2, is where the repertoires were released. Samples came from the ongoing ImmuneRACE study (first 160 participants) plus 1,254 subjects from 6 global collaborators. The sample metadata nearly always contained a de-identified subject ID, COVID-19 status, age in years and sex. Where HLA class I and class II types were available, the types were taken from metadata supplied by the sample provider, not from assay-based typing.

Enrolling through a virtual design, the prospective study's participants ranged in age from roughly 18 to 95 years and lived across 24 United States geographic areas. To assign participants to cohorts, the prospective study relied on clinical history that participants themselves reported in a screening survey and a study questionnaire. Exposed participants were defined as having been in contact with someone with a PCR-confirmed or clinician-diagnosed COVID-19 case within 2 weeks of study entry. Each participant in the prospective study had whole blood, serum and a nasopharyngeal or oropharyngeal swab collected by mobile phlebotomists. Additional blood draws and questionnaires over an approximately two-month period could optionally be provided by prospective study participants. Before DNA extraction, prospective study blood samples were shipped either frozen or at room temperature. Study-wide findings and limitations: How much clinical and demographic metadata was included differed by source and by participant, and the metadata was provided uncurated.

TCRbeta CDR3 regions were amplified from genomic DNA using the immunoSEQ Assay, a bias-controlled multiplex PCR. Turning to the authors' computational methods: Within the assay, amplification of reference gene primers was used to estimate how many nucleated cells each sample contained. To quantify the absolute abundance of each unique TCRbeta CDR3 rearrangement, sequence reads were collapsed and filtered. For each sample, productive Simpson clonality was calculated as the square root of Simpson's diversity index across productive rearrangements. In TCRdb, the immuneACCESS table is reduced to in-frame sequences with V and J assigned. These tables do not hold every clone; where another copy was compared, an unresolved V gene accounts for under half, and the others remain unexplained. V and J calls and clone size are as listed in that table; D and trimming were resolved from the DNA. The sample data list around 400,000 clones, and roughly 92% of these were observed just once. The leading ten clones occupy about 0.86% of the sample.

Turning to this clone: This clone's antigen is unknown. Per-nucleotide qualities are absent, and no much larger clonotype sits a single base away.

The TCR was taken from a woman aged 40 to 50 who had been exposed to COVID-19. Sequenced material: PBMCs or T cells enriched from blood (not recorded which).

The sequence in DNA is TGTGCCAGCTCAACTAGCGGCTACGAGCAGTACTTC. Translated, it reads CASSTSGYEQYF. The rearranged segments are TRBV18 and TRBJ2-7; the junction holds 8 bases that match TRBD2. There are 12 amino acids in the CDR3, from cysteine to phenylalanine inclusive. Here the CDR3 DNA is all that survives: 36 bases in frame from base 1. Trimmed from V: 5 bases; trimmed from J: 3 bases; junction bases lacking a gene match: 0. CDR1 and CDR2, looked up from the germline V gene, are KGHSH and LQKENI.